Sequencing of this T cell receptor beta chain was carried out in a study of spatial heterogeneity in lung cancer (dated by TCRdb to the late 2010s). Notes on the research overall: Beta-chain transcripts were consistently detected in greater numbers than alpha-chain transcripts, which likely reflects a higher abundance of beta-chain transcripts. Both alpha and beta chains were TCR-sequenced in approximately 200 tumor regions, 64 matched nontumor lung samples and around 50 PBMC samples obtained at surgery. Nonsynonymous mutation counts, determined by whole-exome sequencing of tumor tissue, were related to features of the TCR repertoire. In non-small cell lung cancer, the study quantitatively compared TCR alpha and beta repertoires across several tumor regions, matched nontumor lung, and blood. In the raw uncorrected reads, each unique combination of TCR and UMI appeared on average more than ten times. Broader findings and caveats from the paper: Ubiquitous expanded tumor TCRs showed up in blood more often at tumor resection than at routine follow-up. Confirming at a functional level the hypothesis that regional TCRs recognize regional mutations was considered to require additional single-cell paired TCR alpha and beta sequencing.

Preparation of the library involved 5' RACE. Instrument used: NextSeq 500. To allow correction of PCR and sequencing errors, the TCR library protocol tagged every TCR cDNA molecule with a unique molecular identifier. The paper's data handling went like this. Decombinator tools were used for TCR identification, UMI-based error correction and CDR3 extraction. TCRs above a frequency of 2 per 1,000, corresponding to the top 1% of the tumor frequency distribution, were defined as expanded. Renyi diversity was calculated using the R vegan package after each repertoire was subsampled 100 times to 5,000 TCRs. To build CDR3 similarity networks, amino acid triplet string-kernel similarity was used, and CDR3s were connected when their pairwise similarity was above 0.82. TCRdb passed the public sequencing reads through fastp at Q25 and MiXCR, retaining productive beta sequences. Merged by CDR3 protein, the rows form single entries marked with the most common genes and DNA. What appears here as the V and J calls and clone size reflects TCRdb's work, not the paper's. This sample lists tens of thousands of distinct CDR3 sequences; about an eighth were detected once. The ten largest clonotypes hold approximately 39% of the sample.

This clonotype came up many times. The target of this receptor is not known. The sample holds no much larger clone one base away, and base qualities are not on file. This sample's time point label indicates: sample taken at primary tumor resection. Whole RNA extracted from tumor and nontumor lung tissue, or from cryopreserved PBMC samples, was used for TCR sequencing without cell sorting. Samples were obtained from approximately 77 patients with early-stage, untreated non-small cell lung cancer from the lung TRACERx cohort. Patients were selected for TCR sequencing only if sufficient RNA was available from at least two tumor regions. Reading from cysteine to phenylalanine, the CDR3 counts 15 amino acids. The retained sequence is limited to the CDR3, 45 bases, with the frame set at the first base. The germline V gene encodes CDR1 SGHTA and CDR2 FQGNSA. Relative to germline, V is missing 5 bases and J is missing 2 bases, with 8 bases of the junction outside any gene match.

The sequence came from a male donor with early-stage non-small cell lung cancer. The chain employs TRBV7-2 and TRBJ2-5; the central 7 bases match TRBD2. The specimen was PBMCs, collected at surgery. The base sequence is TGTGCCAGCAGCCGCGGCCTGGGGGGGCAAGAGACCCAGTACTTC. Its protein reads: CASSRGLGGQETQYF.